This is a list of T cell receptor beta chains from one sample in a study of PD-L1 blockade in urothelial cancer. Sequencing used immunoSEQ multiplex PCR; TCRdb keeps in-frame clones, though not all of them. The sample shows 30,000 or so clones, around 89% of them seen only once. Sequencing was performed on PBMCs, taken around atezolizumab (anti-PD-L1) treatment. The receptors shown here come from a man at least 80 years old with urothelial cancer. CDR3s include the opening cysteine and the closing phenylalanine or tryptophan. The order of the fields is J gene, D gene, clone size, V gene, CDR3 DNA, CDR3 protein. A D gene is named only where the DNA matches it firmly. Size values are once, few and many counts, or a class for expanded clones, and some rows have none.

TRBJ2-7 TRBD2 . TRBV30 TGTGCCTGGAGGCCGACTAGCGGACCCTACGAGCAGTACTTC CAWRPTSGPYEQYF
TRBJ1-1 . . TRBV11-2 TGTGCCAGCAGGTTACAGTACAGGGTCGGGAACACTGAAGCTTTCTTT CASRLQYRVGNTEAFF
TRBJ2-1 . . TRBV7-9 TGTGCCAGCAGCGGATGGGACTTTGGGCAGTTCTTC CASSGWDFGQFF
TRBJ1-1 . once TRBV6-5 TGTGCCAGCAGTTACTCGAACTACTTTATCTACACTGAAGCTTTCTTT CASSYSNYFIYTEAFF
TRBJ2-3 . . TRBV5-4 TGTGCCAGCAGCTTACACACAGATACGCAGTATTTT CASSLHTDTQYF
TRBJ2-3 . . TRBV9 TGTGCCAGCAGCGTAGTTCCCTACACAGATACGCAGTATTTT CASSVVPYTDTQYF
TRBJ1-1 TRBD1 . TRBV4-1 TGCGCCAGCAGCCCCGGACAGGGGGCCAGAGACACTGAAGCTTTCTTT CASSPGQGARDTEAFF
TRBJ2-7 TRBD2 . TRBV5-4 TGTGCCAGCAGCTCGCCTCTAGCGGGAGGTACCTACGAGCAGTACTTC CASSSPLAGGTYEQYF
TRBJ2-7 TRBD1 . TRBV6-5 TGTGCCAGCAGTTACTCGGACAGGGCGGGCGAGCAGTACTTC CASSYSDRAGEQYF
TRBJ2-6 . . TRBV7-8 TGTGCCAGCCTCAGGAGAGGGCCCATGGGGGCCAACGTCCTGACTTTC CASLRRGPMGANVLTF
TRBJ1-2 . . TRBV19 TGTGCCAGTAGTACCCGCACCCCACAGGGAAACTATGGCTACACCTTC CASSTRTPQGNYGYTF
TRBJ2-2 TRBD2 few TRBV5-1 TGCGCCAGCAGCCGCGGGACTAGCGGGAGCCGGGGGACCGGGGAGCTGTTTTTT CASSRGTSGSRGTGELFF
TRBJ2-5 . . TRBV10-3 TGTGCCATCAGTTGGACAGACCAAGAGACCCAGTACTTC CAISWTDQETQYF
TRBJ2-1 TRBD2 . TRBV18 TGTGCCAGCTCACCACAACTAGCGGGAGAATTTGAGCAGTTCTTC CASSPQLAGEFEQFF
TRBJ2-2 TRBD2 . TRBV28 TGTGCCAGCAGTTCAATTCGGGCTAGCGGGGTATTCAAGAACACCGGGGAGCTGTTTTTT CASSSIRASGVFKNTGELFF
TRBJ2-1 TRBD2 . TRBV5-1 TGCGCCAGCAGCTTGGCTCGGGGGGGAACGAATGAGCAGTTCTTC CASSLARGGTNEQFF
TRBJ2-5 TRBD1 . TRBV5-1 TGCGCCAGCAGATCCGACAGGGCCCCAGAGACCCAGTACTTC CASRSDRAPETQYF
TRBJ2-7 . . TRBV6-6 TGTGCCAGCAGCTCCGGGGACTGGGGGATCTACGAGCAGTACTTC CASSSGDWGIYEQYF
TRBJ2-1 . . TRBV27 TGTGCCGCGAGCGACGGTTACAATGAGCAGTTCTTC CAASDGYNEQFF
TRBJ1-4 . . TRBV5-5 TGTGCCAGCAGCCCCCTAGGAGTCAATGAAAAACTGTTTTTT CASSPLGVNEKLFF
TRBJ1-2 . . TRBV10-3 TGTGCCATCACCTCTGGGGGGTACTATGGCTACACCTTC CAITSGGYYGYTF
TRBJ2-1 TRBD1 once TRBV7-8 TGTGCCAGCAGCTCGGGACAGATACCCTACAATGAGCAGTTCTTC CASSSGQIPYNEQFF
TRBJ2-7 TRBD1 . TRBV7-2 TGTGCCAGCAGCATGACCGGGACAGCCTACGAGCAGTACTTC CASSMTGTAYEQYF
TRBJ1-3 . . TRBV27 TGTGCCAGCAGTTCCCCCGTCTCTGGAAACACCATATATTTT CASSSPVSGNTIYF
TRBJ1-1 TRBD1 . TRBV29-1 TGCAGCGTTCAACAGGGGTTGGACACTGAAGCTTTCTTT CSVQQGLDTEAFF
TRBJ1-2 TRBD1 . TRBV27 TGTGCCAGCAGTTTAACCACGGACAGGGCCAAAGGGGGCTACACCTTC CASSLTTDRAKGGYTF
TRBJ2-7 . . TRBV2 TGTGCCAGCGTAGGGGGCTACGAGCAGTACTTC CASVGGYEQYF
TRBJ2-5 . once TRBV5-8 TGTGCCAGCAGCCGGGGGACGGCCCAAGAGACCCAGTACTTC CASSRGTAQETQYF
TRBJ2-3 . . TRBV14 TGTGCCAGCAGCCAGCCTGGGACGCGGGGAGATACGCAGTATTTT CASSQPGTRGDTQYF
TRBJ2-3 TRBD2 . TRBV15 TGTGCCACCAGCAGACGGACTAGCGGGTTATCAGATACGCAGTATTTT CATSRRTSGLSDTQYF
TRBJ2-1 TRBD1 . TRBV7-6 TGTGCCAGCAGCTTAGGCGGCAGGGGGTACAATGAGCAGTTCTTC CASSLGGRGYNEQFF
TRBJ1-5 . . TRBV30 TGTGCCTGGAGTACGGGAGGGAGCAATCAGCCCCAGCATTTT CAWSTGGSNQPQHF
TRBJ2-7 TRBD2 . TRBV11-2 TGTGCCAGCAGCTTATTGCGGGAGGGCCACCACTACGAGCAGTACTTC CASSLLREGHHYEQYF
TRBJ2-5 TRBD2 . TRBV7-2 TGTGCCAGCAGCCAGGGGTGGGCTAGCGGGAGTCGGGAGACCCAGTACTTC CASSQGWASGSRETQYF
TRBJ2-7 TRBD2 . TRBV10-1 TGCGCCACTACAGTGACGGGGGAGGGTAGGTACGAGCAGTACTTC CATTVTGEGRYEQYF
TRBJ1-5 . few TRBV18 TGTGCCAGCTCACCAGGGACAACCGGGGATCAGCCCCAGCATTTT CASSPGTTGDQPQHF
TRBJ1-1 . . TRBV21-1 TGTGCCAGCAGCCCCCGACTAGGACGGCCCGTGAACACTGAAGCTTTCTTT CASSPRLGRPVNTEAFF
TRBJ2-7 TRBD2 . TRBV5-4 TGTGCCAGCAGCTTGAGGCTAGCGGGAAACCACGAGCAGTACTTC CASSLRLAGNHEQYF
TRBJ1-3 . . TRBV13 TGTGCCAGCAGCCCACGGGAGCCTGGAAACACCATATATTTT CASSPREPGNTIYF
TRBJ2-1 . . TRBV12-2 TGTGCAAGTCGCTCACCGCCGACAGATTCCTACAATGAGCAGTTCTTC CASRSPPTDSYNEQFF
TRBJ2-3 TRBD1 . TRBV25-1 TGTGCCAGCAGGATGGGACAGGGTCACACAGATACGCAGTATTTT CASRMGQGHTDTQYF
TRBJ2-1 TRBD1 . TRBV2 TGTGCCAGCAGCCTAGGGACAGGGGCATACAATGAGCAGTTCTTC CASSLGTGAYNEQFF
TRBJ2-1 TRBD1 few TRBV15 TGTGCCACCAGCCTAGGACAGGGGGGATACAATGAGCAGTTCTTC CATSLGQGGYNEQFF
TRBJ1-2 . . TRBV6-5 TGTGCCAGCAGTTTGGACAGTCGTAAAGGCTACACCTTC CASSLDSRKGYTF
TRBJ2-5 . . TRBV9 TGTGCCAGCAGCTTTGGGGGGGGGCTACCCCAAGAGACCCAGTACTTC CASSFGGGLPQETQYF
TRBJ2-2 TRBD2 once TRBV9 TGTGCCAGCAGCGTAGGACCTAGCGGGACCCCCGGGGAGCTGTTTTTT CASSVGPSGTPGELFF
TRBJ2-5 TRBD2 once TRBV11-2 TGTGCCAGCAGCCCCTTCGGGCTAGCGGCCCAAGAGACCCAGTACTTC CASSPFGLAAQETQYF
TRBJ1-4 . . TRBV7-2 TGTGCCAGCAGCTTAAATCAGGGCGTCCTGTTTTTT CASSLNQGVLFF
TRBJ2-6 . . TRBV9 TGTGCCAGCAGCGTAGGTATCGGGGGAGAGAGCTCTGGGGCCAACGTCCTGACTTTC CASSVGIGGESSGANVLTF
TRBJ2-1 TRBD1 . TRBV11-3 TGTGCCAGCAGCTCCACAGGGGCTACCTACAATGAGCAGTTCTTC CASSSTGATYNEQFF
TRBJ2-7 . . TRBV11-2 TGTGCCAGCAGCATCAGGGGTCCGCCCTACGAGCAGTACTTC CASSIRGPPYEQYF
TRBJ2-1 . . TRBV29-1 TGCAGTTCTAGGATCTCCTACAATGAGCAGTTCTTC CSSRISYNEQFF
TRBJ2-7 . . TRBV5-1 TGCGCCAGCAGCCAAGTAGCGGCGAGCTCCTACGAGCAGTACTTC CASSQVAASSYEQYF
TRBJ2-1 . . TRBV14 TGTGCCAGCAGCCAAGTAGGAGGGAGCCACATTGGGGATGAGCAGTTCTTC CASSQVGGSHIGDEQFF